These 13 T cell receptor beta chains share one sample of origin, sequenced in a study of CD8+ T cells in alopecia areata. Treatment in this sample: oral pan-JAK inhibitor, 5-10 mg twice daily. Extracted RNA was reverse transcribed into cDNA, the sequencing template. The data were produced by immunoSEQ multiplex PCR, yet TCRdb's version contains in-frame clones alone and is incomplete. This sample has about 200,000 clones; around 56% occur once, and the top ten carry roughly 3.3%. The material sequenced was CD4+ T cells sorted from blood, taken at week 4, from a patient treated with tofacitinib. The receptors were gathered from a human donor with alopecia areata.

J is TRBJ1-5 and V is TRBV4-1, with a tentative D call TRBD1 (6 bases). Trimming pared 1 base from V and 0 bases from J, leaving 13 bases between. There are 17 residues in the CDR3. The germline gives CDR1 MGHRA, CDR2 YSYEKL. The CDR3 DNA reads as TGCGCCAGCAGCCAAGTGACCGGGACACCTAGCAATCAGCCCCAGCATTTT. It translates to CASSQVTGTPSNQPQHF.

The chain links TRBV29-1 to TRBJ1-2; tentative D call: TRBD1 (5 bases). CDR3 length: 11 amino acids. The V gene's germline CDR1 is SQVTM and CDR2 ANQGSEA. V shed 4 bases and J shed 8 bases, with 11 bases lying between them. CDR3 in amino acids: CSVVGGRGYTF. The CDR3, as DNA: TGCAGCGTTGTGGGGGGAAGGGGCTACACCTTC.

V gene TRBV7-2 combines with J gene TRBJ1-4; 8 bases map to TRBD1. Trimming at V came to 5 bases and at J to 6 bases, leaving 8 bases not matched to a gene. Germline CDR1 reads SGHTA; CDR2 reads FQGNSA. The CDR3 spans 15 residues. CDR3 residues: CASSQPDREYEKLFF. The CDR3 DNA reads TGTGCCAGCAGCCAGCCGGACAGGGAGTATGAAAAACTGTTTTTT.

The rearrangement joins TRBV7-2 to TRBJ1-6, with 8 bases fitting TRBD1. Germline V CDR1 and CDR2: SGHTA, FQGNSA. The trim removed 6 bases at V and 4 bases at J, leaving 5 bases unmatched. CDR3 length: 15 amino acids. For the CDR3, the DNA is TGTGCCAGCAGGGAGGGACAGGTGTATAATTCACCCCTCCACTTT. Translated: CASREGQVYNSPLHF.

The chain uses TRBV6-5 and TRBJ2-3; TRBD1 agrees at 8 bases. Trimming cost V 6 bases and J 2 bases; bases outside gene matches: 4. From germline, CDR1 is MNHEY and CDR2 SVGAGI. The length of the CDR3 is 14 residues. For the CDR3, the DNA is TGTGCCAGCAGCTCCAGGGGGCACACAGATACGCAGTATTTT. Its protein product is CASSSRGHTDTQYF.

The V call is TRBV19, the J call TRBJ1-1; possibly TRBD1 for D (6 bases). Germline V CDR1 and CDR2: LNHDA, SQIVND (reference sequence). This CDR3 has 15 residues. Trimming stripped 5 bases from V and 3 bases from J, with 16 bases between. The CDR3, as DNA: TGTGCCAGTAGTCATAATACAGGGTGGGACACTGAAGCTTTCTTT. This gives the protein CASSHNTGWDTEAFF.

The CDR3 sequence: CAISETGKETQYF. The CDR3 DNA is TGTGCCATCAGTGAGACAGGGAAAGAGACCCAGTACTTC. The chain carries TRBV10-3 and TRBJ2-5; possibly TRBD1 for D (6 bases). The CDR3 has 13 residues. Trimming stripped 2 bases from V and 3 bases from J, with 7 bases between. Germline V lookup: CDR1 ENHRY, CDR2 SYGVKD.

J is TRBJ2-7 and V is TRBV5-1; 8 nucleotides align to TRBD1. J lost 0 bases, V lost 4 bases, and 9 bases had no gene match. The CDR3 spans 16 residues. The germline gives CDR1 SGHRS, CDR2 YFSETQ. CDR3 sequence (DNA): TGCGCCAGCAGCGCTGGCCGGGACAGGAACTCCTACGAGCAGTACTTC. Its protein product is CASSAGRDRNSYEQYF.

This chain uses TRBV30 with TRBJ1-1, with a weak D call TRBD1 (6 bases). This CDR3 region has 14 residues. Trimming took 3 bases from V and 1 from J, leaving 12 bases between them. Germline CDR1 reads GTSNPN; CDR2 reads SVGIG (reference sequence). Written as DNA, the CDR3 is TGTGCCTGGAGGGGAGGACAGAGGAACACTGAAGCTTTCTTT. Translation gives CAWRGGQRNTEAFF.

This chain links TRBV5-1 with TRBJ1-1; the D is unclear. The CDR3 length is 15 residues. The ends were cut back, 5 bases at V and 0 bases at J, with 14 bases in the middle. From germline, CDR1 is SGHRS and CDR2 YFSETQ. For the CDR3, the DNA is TGCGCCAGCAGGGGAGGTGGGAGACTGAACACTGAAGCTTTCTTT. Translation: CASRGGGRLNTEAFF.

The genes are TRBV30 and TRBJ1-2; possible D gene TRBD1, 5 bases. V was trimmed by 5 bases and J by 4 bases, leaving 14 bases between them. The CDR3 contains 13 residues. Germline V gives CDR1 GTSNPN, CDR2 SVGIG (reference sequence). The CDR3 DNA sequence: TGTGCCTGGCGAAGGGGCAAAAGCTATGGCTACACCTTC. This codes for CAWRRGKSYGYTF.

The chain carries TRBV7-8 and TRBJ1-6, with a possible D match to TRBD1 (5 bases). The CDR3 covers 15 residues. Deletions cut 8 bases from V and 7 bases from J, with 18 bases between. Germline V gene data show CDR1 as SGHVS and CDR2 as FQNEAQ. CDR3 in amino acids: CASRLGGDLNSPLHF. Here the CDR3 DNA reads TGTGCCAGCCGCCTGGGTGGGGACTTGAATTCACCCCTCCACTTT.

This rearrangement joins TRBV30 to TRBJ1-4; no firm D call. The germline V gene encodes CDR1 GTSNPN and CDR2 SVGIG (reference sequence). V was clipped by 4 bases and J by 3 bases, with 6 bases between them. This CDR3 comprises 12 residues. The DNA for the CDR3 is TGTGCCTGGACCGGACCTAATGAAAAACTGTTTTTT. As protein: CAWTGPNEKLFF.